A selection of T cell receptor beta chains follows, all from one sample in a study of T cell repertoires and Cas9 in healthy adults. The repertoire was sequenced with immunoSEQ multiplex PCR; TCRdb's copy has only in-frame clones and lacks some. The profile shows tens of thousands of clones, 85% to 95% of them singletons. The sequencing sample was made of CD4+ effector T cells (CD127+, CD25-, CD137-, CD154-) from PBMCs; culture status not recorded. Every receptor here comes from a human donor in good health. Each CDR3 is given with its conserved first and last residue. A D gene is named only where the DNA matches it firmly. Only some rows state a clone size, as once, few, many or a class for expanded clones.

CDR3 DNA: TGTGCCAGCAGCTTTGGTTCCACAGATACGCAGTATTTT
CDR3 protein: CASSFGSTDTQYF
clone size: -
D gene: -
V gene: TRBV7-3
J gene: TRBJ2-3

CDR3 DNA: TGTGCCAGCCGGTTAGGCCTAGGGGGGGCCTACGAGCAGTACTTC
CDR3 protein: CASRLGLGGAYEQYF
clone size: -
D gene: -
V gene: TRBV6-5
J gene: TRBJ2-7

CDR3 DNA: TGTGCCAGCAGTTTGGGGGGAGGTCTCTGGCCCCAGTACTTC
CDR3 protein: CASSLGGGLWPQYF
clone size: once
D gene: -
V gene: TRBV28
J gene: TRBJ2-5

CDR3 DNA: TGTGCCAGCAGCTTAGGGTTTAGGGTACCCTACGAGCAGTACTTC
CDR3 protein: CASSLGFRVPYEQYF
clone size: -
D gene: -
V gene: TRBV7-2
J gene: TRBJ2-7

CDR3 DNA: TGTGCCAGCAGCACGGCGGGACAAGTCTACAATGAGCAGTTCTTC
CDR3 protein: CASSTAGQVYNEQFF
clone size: -
D gene: -
V gene: TRBV7-9
J gene: TRBJ2-1

CDR3 DNA: TGTGCCAGCAGTTCACAGGGGGTTGCGAACACCGGGGAGCTGTTTTTT
CDR3 protein: CASSSQGVANTGELFF
clone size: few
D gene: TRBD1
V gene: TRBV6-5
J gene: TRBJ2-2

CDR3 DNA: TGCGCCAGCAGCTTTCGCGGCAACTCGGGCTCCTACAATGAGCAGTTCTTC
CDR3 protein: CASSFRGNSGSYNEQFF
clone size: -
D gene: -
V gene: TRBV5-1
J gene: TRBJ2-1

CDR3 DNA: TGTGCCAGCAGCTTATTGGGGGCTGGAAACACCATATATTTT
CDR3 protein: CASSLLGAGNTIYF
clone size: -
D gene: -
V gene: TRBV7-9
J gene: TRBJ1-3

CDR3 DNA: TGTGCCAGTCGACGGACGTTTCAGGGTGACTATGGCTACACCTTC
CDR3 protein: CASRRTFQGDYGYTF
clone size: -
D gene: -
V gene: TRBV19
J gene: TRBJ1-2

CDR3 DNA: TGTGCCAGCAGGGATCGACGAGAGCAGCGCGACTGGCAGGGGACACAGCATTTT
CDR3 protein: CASRDRREQRDWQGTQHF
clone size: once
D gene: -
V gene: TRBV21-1
J gene: TRBJ1-5

CDR3 DNA: TGTGCCAGCAGTTGGGGACACGGTGGGACCTACGAGCAGTACTTC
CDR3 protein: CASSWGHGGTYEQYF
clone size: -
D gene: -
V gene: TRBV6-5
J gene: TRBJ2-7

CDR3 DNA: TGCGCCAGCAGCTTGGGGACAGGGTGGATTCGGAACACTGAAGCTTTCTTT
CDR3 protein: CASSLGTGWIRNTEAFF
clone size: -
D gene: TRBD1
V gene: TRBV5-1
J gene: TRBJ1-1

CDR3 DNA: TGTGCCAGCAGTGTTCGTCGGAATGAGCAGTTCTTC
CDR3 protein: CASSVRRNEQFF
clone size: -
D gene: -
V gene: TRBV7-6
J gene: TRBJ2-1

CDR3 DNA: TGTGCCAGCAGTCGACAACCCTACAATGAGCAGTTCTTC
CDR3 protein: CASSRQPYNEQFF
clone size: -
D gene: -
V gene: TRBV7-3
J gene: TRBJ2-1

CDR3 DNA: TGCGCCAGCAGCTTGGAGGGACAGTATGGCTACACCTTC
CDR3 protein: CASSLEGQYGYTF
clone size: -
D gene: TRBD1
V gene: TRBV5-1
J gene: TRBJ1-2

CDR3 DNA: TGTGCCAGCAGCTTTAGAGACAGAACCTACGAGCAGTACTTC
CDR3 protein: CASSFRDRTYEQYF
clone size: -
D gene: -
V gene: TRBV7-2
J gene: TRBJ2-7

CDR3 DNA: TGTGCCAGCAGCCCCGGGACACCCGGAGTCGACGAGCAGTACTTC
CDR3 protein: CASSPGTPGVDEQYF
clone size: -
D gene: -
V gene: TRBV11-2
J gene: TRBJ2-7

CDR3 DNA: TGTGCCAGCAGCGTAGCCCCACAGGGGCGGGCCACCGGGGAGCTGTTTTTT
CDR3 protein: CASSVAPQGRATGELFF
clone size: -
D gene: TRBD1
V gene: TRBV9
J gene: TRBJ2-2

CDR3 DNA: TGCGCCAGCAGTCACCCTCCCCGGACACCTCCCACCGGGGAGCTGTTTTTT
CDR3 protein: CASSHPPRTPPTGELFF
clone size: -
D gene: -
V gene: TRBV23-1
J gene: TRBJ2-2

CDR3 DNA: TGCGCCAGCAGCCAACAACCTTGGGGAGGGACGCCCCAGCATTTT
CDR3 protein: CASSQQPWGGTPQHF
clone size: -
D gene: -
V gene: TRBV4-1
J gene: TRBJ1-5